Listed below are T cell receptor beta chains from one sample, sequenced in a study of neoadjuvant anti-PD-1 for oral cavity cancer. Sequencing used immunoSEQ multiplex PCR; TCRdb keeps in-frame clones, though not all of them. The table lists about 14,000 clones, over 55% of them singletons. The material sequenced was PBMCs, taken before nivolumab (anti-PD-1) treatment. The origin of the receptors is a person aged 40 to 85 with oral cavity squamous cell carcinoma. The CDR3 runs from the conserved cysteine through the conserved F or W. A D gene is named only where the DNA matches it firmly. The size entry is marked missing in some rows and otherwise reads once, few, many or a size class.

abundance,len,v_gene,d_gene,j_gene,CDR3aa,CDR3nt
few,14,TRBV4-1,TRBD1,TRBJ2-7,CASSQRDREYEQYF,TGCGCCAGCAGCCAACGGGACAGAGAATACGAGCAGTACTTC
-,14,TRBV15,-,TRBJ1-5,CATSRANSNQPQHF,TGTGCCACCAGCAGAGCAAATAGCAATCAGCCCCAGCATTTT
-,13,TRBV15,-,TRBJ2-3,CATSRGGTDTQYF,TGTGCCACCAGCAGGGGAGGCACAGATACGCAGTATTTT
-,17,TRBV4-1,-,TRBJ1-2,CASSQLFRASQSGGYTF,TGCGCCAGCAGCCAATTGTTTCGGGCCTCTCAAAGCGGTGGCTACACCTTC
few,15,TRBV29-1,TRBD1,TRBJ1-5,CSVSGGQGQNQPQHF,TGCAGCGTTTCCGGAGGACAGGGCCAGAATCAGCCCCAGCATTTT
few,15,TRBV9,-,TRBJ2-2,CASSVGDGFVGELFF,TGTGCCAGCAGCGTAGGGGACGGGTTCGTCGGGGAGCTGTTTTTT
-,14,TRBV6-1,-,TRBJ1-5,CASSNPGYNQPQHF,TGTGCCAGCAGTAATCCAGGGTACAATCAGCCCCAGCATTTT
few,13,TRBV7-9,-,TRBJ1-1,CASSPRMNTEAFF,TGTGCCAGCAGCCCGCGTATGAACACTGAAGCTTTCTTT
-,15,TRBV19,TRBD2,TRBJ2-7,CASKAAGGPPYEQYF,TGTGCCAGTAAGGCTGCGGGAGGGCCTCCCTACGAGCAGTACTTC
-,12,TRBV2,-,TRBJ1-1,CASTPRGTEAFF,TGTGCCAGCACCCCGAGGGGAACTGAAGCTTTCTTT
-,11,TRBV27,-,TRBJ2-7,CASSSPYEQYF,TGTGCCAGCAGTTCGCCGTACGAGCAGTACTTC
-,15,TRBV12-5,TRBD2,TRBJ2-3,CASGLSSGFTDTQYF,TGTGCTAGTGGTTTGTCTAGCGGATTTACAGATACGCAGTATTTT
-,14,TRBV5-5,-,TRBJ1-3,CASSLGVRGNTIYF,TGTGCCAGCAGCTTGGGAGTCAGAGGAAACACCATATATTTT
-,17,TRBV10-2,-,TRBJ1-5,CASSESLVQGPNQPQHF,TGCGCCAGCAGTGAGTCCCTGGTACAGGGCCCCAATCAGCCCCAGCATTTT
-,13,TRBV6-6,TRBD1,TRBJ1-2,CASSFRTGEGYTF,TGTGCCAGCAGCTTCAGGACAGGCGAGGGCTACACCTTC
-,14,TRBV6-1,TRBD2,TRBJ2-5,CASRTSAHQETQYF,TGTGCCAGCAGGACTAGCGCCCACCAAGAGACCCAGTACTTC
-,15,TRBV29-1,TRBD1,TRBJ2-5,CSARDRSEWFETQYF,TGCAGCGCCAGGGACAGGTCCGAGTGGTTCGAGACCCAGTACTTC
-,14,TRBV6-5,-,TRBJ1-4,CASSYSDKGEKLFF,TGTGCCAGCAGTTACTCAGATAAGGGGGAAAAACTGTTTTTT
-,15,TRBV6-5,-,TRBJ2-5,CASSYQGGWRETQYF,TGTGCCAGCAGTTACCAAGGGGGGTGGCGGGAGACCCAGTACTTC
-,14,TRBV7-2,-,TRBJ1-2,CASSLTDTNYGYTF,TGTGCCAGCAGCTTAACAGACACAAACTATGGCTACACCTTC
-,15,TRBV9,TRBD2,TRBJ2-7,CASSVEGTSSYEQYF,TGTGCCAGCAGCGTAGAAGGGACTAGCTCCTACGAGCAGTACTTC
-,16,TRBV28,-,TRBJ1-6,CASSSPGGRHNSPLHF,TGTGCCAGCAGCTCCCCGGGGGGTCGACATAATTCACCCCTCCACTTT
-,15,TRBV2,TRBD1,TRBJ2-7,CASRTQGARSYEQYF,TGTGCCAGCAGGACGCAGGGGGCGAGGTCCTACGAGCAGTACTTC
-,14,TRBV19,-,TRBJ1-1,CASKGVVMNTEAFF,TGTGCCAGTAAGGGGGTGGTTATGAACACTGAAGCTTTCTTT
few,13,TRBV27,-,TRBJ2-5,CASSQKFAETQYF,TGTGCCAGCAGCCAGAAGTTTGCAGAGACCCAGTACTTC
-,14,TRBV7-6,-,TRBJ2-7,CASSPRTHFHEQYF,TGTGCCAGCAGCCCGCGGACTCATTTCCACGAGCAGTACTTC
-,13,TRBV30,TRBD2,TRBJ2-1,CAWSVGGNNEQFF,TGTGCCTGGAGTGTGGGGGGGAACAATGAGCAGTTCTTC
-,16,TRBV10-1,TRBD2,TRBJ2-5,CASSASGGAGRETQYF,TGCGCCAGCAGTGCCAGCGGGGGGGCTGGTAGAGAGACCCAGTACTTC
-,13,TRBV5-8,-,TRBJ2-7,CASSLSGTYEQYF,TGTGCCAGCAGCTTATCAGGGACCTACGAGCAGTACTTC
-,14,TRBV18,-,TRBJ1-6,CASSPEEPNSPLHF,TGTGCCAGCTCACCAGAGGAACCCAATTCACCCCTCCACTTT
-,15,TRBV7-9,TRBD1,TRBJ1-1,CASSSWDRGNTEAFF,TGTGCCAGCAGCTCTTGGGACAGGGGGAACACTGAAGCTTTCTTT
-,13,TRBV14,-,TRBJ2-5,CASSQGGGETQYF,TGTGCCAGCAGCCAGGGAGGCGGGGAGACCCAGTACTTC
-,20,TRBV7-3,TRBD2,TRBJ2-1,CASSIHPGLAGPPQGYEQFF,TGTGCCAGCAGCATACACCCGGGACTAGCGGGACCTCCCCAGGGCTATGAGCAGTTCTTC
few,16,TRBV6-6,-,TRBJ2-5,CASSFLRGAYQETQYF,TGTGCCAGCAGCTTCCTCCGGGGGGCCTACCAAGAGACCCAGTACTTC
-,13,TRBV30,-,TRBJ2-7,CASRGGTSYEQYF,TGTGCCTCCAGAGGGGGGACCTCCTACGAGCAGTACTTC
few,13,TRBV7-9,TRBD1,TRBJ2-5,CASSRDRVETQYF,TGTGCCAGCAGCCGCGACAGGGTAGAGACCCAGTACTTC
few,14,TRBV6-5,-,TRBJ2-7,CASSYSYRAGEQYF,TGTGCCAGCAGTTACTCATACAGGGCGGGCGAGCAGTACTTC
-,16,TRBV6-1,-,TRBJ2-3,CASSEGSQVMRDTQYF,TGTGCCAGCAGTGAAGGGTCGCAGGTTATGAGGGATACGCAGTATTTT
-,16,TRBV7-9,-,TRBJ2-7,CASSPLSLEGRYEQYF,TGTGCCAGCAGCCCACTATCACTCGAGGGTCGGTACGAGCAGTACTTC
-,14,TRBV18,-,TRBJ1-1,CASSLGPRGTEAFF,TGTGCCAGCTCACTCGGCCCTAGAGGGACTGAAGCTTTCTTT
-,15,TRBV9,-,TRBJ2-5,CASSASERGSETQYF,TGTGCCAGCAGCGCCTCAGAAAGGGGGAGTGAGACCCAGTACTTC
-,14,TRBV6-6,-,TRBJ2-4,CASSSGLAKNIQYF,TGTGCCAGCAGTTCGGGACTAGCCAAAAACATTCAGTACTTC
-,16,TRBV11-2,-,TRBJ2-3,CASSAYGVGSTDTQYF,TGTGCCAGCAGCGCCTACGGAGTTGGTAGCACAGATACGCAGTATTTT
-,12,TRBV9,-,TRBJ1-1,CASSVAGREAFF,TGTGCCAGCAGCGTGGCAGGGAGAGAAGCTTTCTTT
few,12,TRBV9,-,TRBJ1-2,CATGDGVYGYTF,TGTGCCACGGGGGACGGAGTGTATGGCTACACCTTC
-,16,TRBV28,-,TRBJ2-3,CASSTDSSTITDTQYF,TGTGCCAGCAGTACGGACAGCTCCACGATCACAGATACGCAGTATTTT
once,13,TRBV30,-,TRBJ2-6,CAWKTPGANVLTF,TGTGCCTGGAAAACCCCTGGGGCCAACGTCCTGACTTTC
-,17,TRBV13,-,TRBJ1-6,CASSLGRQRLTGSPLHF,TGTGCCAGCAGCTTAGGCAGACAGCGTCTAACGGGTTCACCCCTCCACTTT
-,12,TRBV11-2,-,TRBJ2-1,CASSERADEQFF,TGTGCCAGCAGTGAGCGGGCTGATGAGCAGTTCTTC